Following are 25 T cell receptor beta chains from one sample sequenced in a study of CD8 T cells in Susac syndrome. The RNA, roughly 0.5 to 1 ug, was put through reverse transcription using random hexamers. Each CDR3 protein is one row after TCRdb ran MiXCR on the immunoSEQ multiplex PCR reads. The data hold 70,000 to 95,000 distinct CDR3 sequences, with nearly 95% observed a single time. The sample consisted of CD8+ T cells from PBMCs. These receptors all come from a human donor with Susac syndrome.

In this sample, this clonotype turned up once. The chain is built from TRBV28 and TRBJ2-7; D may be TRBD2 (6 bases). V dropped 6 bases and J dropped 5 bases, with 20 bases sitting between them. This CDR3 spans 15 amino acids. Germline V CDR1 and CDR2: MDHEN, SYDVKM. CDR3 nucleotide sequence: TGTGCCAGCAGCCCAGTGTGGAGGGAATATAACGAGCAGTACTTC. This encodes CASSPVWREYNEQYF.

The genes are TRBV6-6 and TRBJ1-1; D unresolved. V shed 7 bases and J shed 3 bases, with 9 bases lying between them. Germline values: CDR1 MNHNY, CDR2 SVGAGI (reference sequence). The CDR3 runs 12 residues. CDR3: CASIGGDTEAFF. The CDR3 DNA is TGTGCCAGCATAGGCGGTGACACTGAAGCTTTCTTT.

This chain connects TRBV20-1 to TRBJ2-2, with D unclear. This CDR3 has 15 residues. Germline V lookup: CDR1 DFQATT, CDR2 SNEGSKA (reference sequence). V was shortened by 7 bases and J by 1 base, with 16 bases between the two germline ends. CDR3 in amino acids: CSVFKIDKNTGELFF. As DNA, the CDR3 is TGCAGTGTTTTTAAGATCGATAAGAACACCGGGGAGCTGTTTTTT.

This chain connects TRBV15 to TRBJ1-3; TRBD1 might be the D (5 bases). The germline CDR1 and CDR2 sequences are LNHNV and YYDKDF (reference sequence). The CDR3 loop spans 15 amino acids. V gave up 3 bases and J gave up 4 bases, with 13 bases separating them. The CDR3 DNA sequence: TGTGCCACCAGCAGCCCAGGGACTTTCGGAAACACCATATATTTT. Amino acids: CATSSPGTFGNTIYF.

The chain combines TRBV13 with TRBJ2-5; D not certain. CDR1 is PRHDT and CDR2 is FYEKMQ in the germline V gene (reference sequence). This CDR3 is 13 amino acids long. Deletions cut 5 bases from V and 5 bases from J, with 12 bases between. This CDR3 reads CASSIGSQETQYF. As DNA, the CDR3 is TGTGCCAGCAGCATTGGGTCTCAGGAGACCCAGTACTTC.

The V gene is TRBV12-3 or TRBV12-4, the J gene TRBJ2-7; possibly TRBD1 or TRBD2 for D (5 bases each). The CDR3 runs to 14 residues. Trimming shortened V by 5 bases and J by 2 bases, and 13 bases separated the two germline ends. In DNA form, the CDR3 reads TGTGCCAGCAGTGACGGGACGGGACCCTACGAGCAGTACTTC. It yields the protein CASSDGTGPYEQYF.

The J gene is TRBJ1-3, the V gene TRBV12-3 or TRBV12-4; no definite D call. The CDR3 loop spans 12 amino acids. Trimming stripped 11 bases from V and 0 bases from J, with 8 bases between. This CDR3 is CAQAGSGNTIYF. The CDR3 DNA follows: TGTGCCCAGGCGGGCTCTGGAAACACCATATATTTT.

The J gene is TRBJ1-1, the V gene TRBV7-8; 7 nucleotides match TRBD1. Trimming cost V 4 bases and J 0 bases; bases outside gene matches: 8. The CDR3 totals 16 residues. Germline V gives CDR1 SGHVS, CDR2 FQNEAQ. CDR3 sequence (DNA): TGTGCCAGCAGCTCCTGGGACAGCGACATGAACACTGAAGCTTTCTTT. Translating gives CASSSWDSDMNTEAFF.

This chain connects TRBV29-1 to TRBJ1-3; no clear D. Looked up from germline, CDR1 is SQVTM and CDR2 is ANQGSEA. The CDR3 covers 12 residues. The V end lost 6 bases, the J end lost 7 bases, and 13 bases lay between the germline ends. The CDR3 here is CSVTEAGNTIYF. The CDR3 DNA reads TGCAGCGTCACAGAGGCGGGGAACACCATATATTTT.

The gene calls are TRBV20-1 and TRBJ1-2; D remains ambiguous. The germline gives CDR1 DFQATT, CDR2 SNEGSKA (reference sequence). This CDR3 is 13 amino acids long. The ends were cut back, 3 bases at V and 1 base at J, with 9 bases in the middle. In DNA form, the CDR3 reads TGCAGTGCTAGTAGAGTCCTTAACTATGGCTACACCTTC. Protein product: CSASRVLNYGYTF.

The chain couples TRBV30 to TRBJ1-1; D is uncertain. V was pared by 2 bases and J by 8 bases, with 12 bases between. This CDR3 has 12 residues. In germline, CDR1 is GTSNPN, CDR2 SVGIG (reference sequence). As DNA, the CDR3 is TGTGCCTGGAGTCGGGCTCCAGCAGAAGCTTTCTTT. Translating gives CAWSRAPAEAFF.

This clonotype was picked up a small number of times. In nucleotides, the CDR3 is TGCAGCGTAACGGGGGGGAGCTCCTACGAGCAGTACTTC. It codes for CSVTGGSSYEQYF. The chain employs TRBV29-1 and TRBJ2-7, with TRBD2 identical over 8 bases. Germline V gene lookup returns CDR1 SQVTM and CDR2 ANQGSEA. The junction had 4 bases not matched to a gene; V was cut back by 6 bases and J by 0 bases. The CDR3 runs to 13 residues.

This chain joins TRBV10-2 and TRBJ1-5; D is uncertain. Germline lookup yields CDR1 WSHSY and CDR2 SAAADI. The V gene lost 3 bases and the J gene lost 0 bases, with 9 bases spanning the gap. This CDR3 has 15 amino acids. CDR3 nucleotide sequence: TGCGCCAGCAGTGATATCGGATTTAGCAATCAGCCCCAGCATTTT. Its protein is CASSDIGFSNQPQHF.

The gene calls are TRBV7-6 and TRBJ2-1; tentatively, D is TRBD2 (5 bases). Trimming took off 6 bases at V and 8 bases at J, with 17 bases between the two ends. CDR3 length: 14 amino acids. Germline values: CDR1 SGHVS, CDR2 FNYEAQ. CDR3 amino acids: CASSSSGISDEQFF. CDR3 in DNA: TGTGCCAGCAGTTCTTCCGGGATATCGGATGAGCAGTTCTTC.

The chain uses TRBV29-1 and TRBJ2-3, with 7 bases matching TRBD2. V gave up 4 bases and J gave up 2 bases; unmatched junction bases: 9. The CDR3 has 15 amino acids. The germline V gene has CDR1 SQVTM and CDR2 ANQGSEA. Here the CDR3 DNA reads TGCAGCGTTGTGCCGGGGGGACTGGTCACAGATACGCAGTATTTT. This encodes CSVVPGGLVTDTQYF.

The chain combines TRBV2 with TRBJ1-2, with 10 bases matching TRBD1. After removal of 2 bases from V and 5 bases from J, the junction contained 2 bases not matched to a gene. Germline CDR1 SNHLY, CDR2 FYNNEI. This CDR3 contains 14 residues. The CDR3 spells CASSERQGAYGYTF. For the CDR3, the DNA is TGTGCCAGCAGTGAACGACAGGGGGCTTATGGCTACACCTTC.

The V and J genes are TRBV7-2 and TRBJ2-2; D is unresolved. This CDR3 spans 13 amino acids. Per the germline V gene, CDR1 is SGHTA and CDR2 is FQGNSA. The V gene lost 2 bases and the J gene lost 6 bases, with 7 bases spanning the gap. CDR3 sequence reads: CASSLMGAGELFF. CDR3 in DNA: TGTGCCAGCAGCTTAATGGGCGCCGGGGAGCTGTTTTTT.

J is TRBJ2-1 and V is TRBV12-3 or TRBV12-4; TRBD2 agrees at 7 bases. The CDR3 has 13 residues. V was clipped by 11 bases and J by 0 bases; unmatched bases: 4. The CDR3 sequence: CAGGESSYNEQFF. In DNA form, the CDR3 reads TGTGCCGGGGGGGAGAGCTCCTACAATGAGCAGTTCTTC.

This clonotype was counted a single time. The rearrangement joins TRBV27 to TRBJ2-7, with 9 bases lining up with TRBD1. CDR3 length equals 14 residues. The V segment lost 4 bases and the J segment 4 bases; nucleotides outside the gene matches: 5. CDR1 is MNHEY and CDR2 is SMNVEV in the germline V gene (reference sequence). The CDR3 spells CASSSDRGEYEQYF. CDR3 nucleotide sequence: TGTGCCAGCAGTTCGGACAGGGGAGAATACGAGCAGTACTTC.

This chain uses TRBV24-1 with TRBJ2-2; no clear D. Germline loops: CDR1 KGHDR, CDR2 SFDVKD. The CDR3 covers 14 residues. The V gene lost 2 bases and the J gene lost 0 bases, with 3 bases spanning the gap. CDR3 region: CATSDWTNTGELFF. CDR3 DNA sequence: TGTGCCACCAGTGATTGGACGAACACCGGGGAGCTGTTTTTT.

The rearrangement links TRBV25-1 to TRBJ1-3; D remains unclear. The V and J ends lost 5 bases and 0 bases respectively, with 11 bases between them. In germline, CDR1 is MGHDK, CDR2 SYGVNS. The CDR3 runs to 15 residues. CDR3 bases: TGTGCCAGCAGTTCGAACCCCAGCTCTGGAAACACCATATATTTT. Translation: CASSSNPSSGNTIYF.

The chain recombines TRBV7-9 with TRBJ1-1; D uncertain. The germline V gene has CDR1 SEHNR and CDR2 FQNEAQ (reference sequence). Trimming shortened V by 1 base and J by 2 bases, and 11 bases separated the two germline ends. The CDR3 covers 15 residues. CDR3 bases: TGTGCCAGCAGCTTAGTTGCCATTCTCAACACTGAAGCTTTCTTT. Protein: CASSLVAILNTEAFF.

This clonotype was detected only once. J is TRBJ2-1 and V is TRBV27; D gene uncertain. The germline V and J ends were trimmed by 0 bases and 12 bases, with 12 bases remaining between them. Germline CDR1 MNHEY, CDR2 SMNVEV (reference sequence). This CDR3 spans 13 amino acids. The CDR3 is CASSLSMGFGQFF. CDR3 DNA: TGTGCCAGCAGTTTATCGATGGGATTTGGGCAGTTCTTC.

The V and J genes are TRBV4-3 and TRBJ2-5; the D is unclear. The CDR3 totals 12 residues. Germline values: CDR1 LGHNA, CDR2 YSLEER. Deletions cut 8 bases from V and 3 bases from J, with 10 bases between. The CDR3 is CASRPPEETQYF. The CDR3 nucleotides read TGCGCCAGCCGCCCGCCGGAAGAGACCCAGTACTTC.

The V call is TRBV28, the J call TRBJ2-1; D gene ambiguous. The V gene's germline CDR1 is MDHEN and CDR2 SYDVKM. V was trimmed by 2 bases and J by 6 bases, leaving 8 bases between them. This CDR3 is 13 amino acids long. CDR3 residues: CASSLPGPNEQFF. The CDR3 DNA reads TGTGCCAGCAGTTTACCGGGCCCCAATGAGCAGTTCTTC.